This TCR beta chain was observed in a study of neurological immune-mediated disorders. The making of cDNA relied on 5'RACE with 10-nucleotide random UMIs. TCRdb independently ran MiXCR on the 5' RACE reads; one entry per CDR3 protein. The table includes tens of thousands of distinct CDR3 sequences, about 4% detected once. About this clonotype: The antigen remains unidentified.

V shed 1 base, J shed 5 bases, and the junction held 13 bases outside the gene matches. This CDR3 comprises 17 residues. The germline gives CDR1 SGHDT, CDR2 YYEEEE. Study-wide findings and caveats: The study found no CDR3 amino acid sequences shared by expanded clones across subjects, suggesting private repertoires in all groups. One related-CDR3 cluster, which may be a signature, held the repertoires of 18 of 34 multiple sclerosis patients after phylogenetic grouping.

The J gene is TRBJ2-7, the V gene TRBV5-6, with 9 bases aligning to TRBD1. The clonotype comes from a man aged 25 to 45 with multiple sclerosis. Sequencing was done on a sample of PBMCs. CDR3 coding DNA: TGTGCCAGCAGCTTGTTGAGACAGGGGGTCCAAGGGAACGAGCAGTACTTC. It is translated as CASSLLRQGVQGNEQYF.